The entry below gives a single T cell receptor beta chain sequence along with its context. Its antigen is currently unknown. The data derive from a study of monozygotic twins with inflammatory bowel disease. Whole-study findings and limits: With others, IBD patients shared fewer clonotypes than healthy twins did, especially with disease activity. Distinct T cell subtypes could not be told apart.

Blood was collected, roughly 2.5 ml per donor. CDR1 is SGHVS, CDR2 FNYEAQ, per germline. There are 15 residues in the CDR3. Nested amplification of TCRalpha and TCRbeta cDNA involved two PCRs of about 16 and 10 cycles. TCRdb reprocessed the 5' RACE reads and reports one entry per CDR3 protein, with no DNA. The sample table includes roughly 160,000 distinct CDR3 sequences. The chain uses TRBV7-6 and TRBJ2-3. This TCR was sampled from a human donor with ulcerative colitis or Crohn's disease, or a healthy co-twin of an affected twin (not recorded which). Sequences were obtained from blood. The CDR3 loop is CASSFESDSTDTQYF.